Listed below are T cell receptor beta chains from one sample, sequenced in a study of T cell responses to AZD1222 COVID-19 vaccine. Clones were read by immunoSEQ multiplex PCR, and TCRdb kept only the in-frame ones, dropping some. The data show roughly 90,000 clones, just over 85% seen once. The starting material was peripheral blood, obtained on day 0 of AZD1222 vaccination. These receptors all stem from an adult in good health. Both conserved end residues are part of each CDR3. Each record gives: CDR3 DNA, CDR3 protein, J gene, V gene, clone size, D gene. D genes are given only for firm matches. Only some rows state a clone size, as once, few, many or a class for expanded clones.

CDR3nt: TGTGCCAGCAGTGGACAGACTTGGGACTCCTACGAGCAGTACTTC
CDR3aa: CASSGQTWDSYEQYF
j_gene: TRBJ2-7
v_gene: TRBV25-1
abundance: NA
d_gene: NA

CDR3nt: TGTGCCAGCAGCGTCACAGGGGTAGGTTCACCCCTCCACTTT
CDR3aa: CASSVTGVGSPLHF
j_gene: TRBJ1-6
v_gene: TRBV9
abundance: NA
d_gene: TRBD1

CDR3nt: TGTGCCAGCTCACAGGGGTACAATGAGCAGTTCTTC
CDR3aa: CASSQGYNEQFF
j_gene: TRBJ2-1
v_gene: TRBV18
abundance: once
d_gene: NA

CDR3nt: TGTGCCAGCGCGGTATACGCCTCGGGGACCCAGTACTTC
CDR3aa: CASAVYASGTQYF
j_gene: TRBJ2-5
v_gene: TRBV27
abundance: NA
d_gene: NA

CDR3nt: TGCAGCGTATGGACATGGACAGATACGCAGTATTTT
CDR3aa: CSVWTWTDTQYF
j_gene: TRBJ2-3
v_gene: TRBV29-1
abundance: NA
d_gene: NA

CDR3nt: TGTGCCAGTAGTCTCCGAATGAACACTGAAGCTTTCTTT
CDR3aa: CASSLRMNTEAFF
j_gene: TRBJ1-1
v_gene: TRBV19
abundance: NA
d_gene: NA

CDR3nt: TGTGCCAGTAAGGACACCTACTCCTACGAGCAGTACTTC
CDR3aa: CASKDTYSYEQYF
j_gene: TRBJ2-7
v_gene: TRBV19
abundance: NA
d_gene: NA

CDR3nt: TGTGCCAGCGGCAGTCCTGGAAACACCATATATTTT
CDR3aa: CASGSPGNTIYF
j_gene: TRBJ1-3
v_gene: TRBV7-9
abundance: NA
d_gene: NA

CDR3nt: TGCGCCCCGGGGGGCAGGGGGTGTTCACCCCTCCACTTT
CDR3aa: CAPGGRGCSPLHF
j_gene: TRBJ1-6
v_gene: TRBV23-1
abundance: NA
d_gene: TRBD1

CDR3nt: TGTGCTAGTGGCCCCCAGGGGATGATTACTGAAGCTTTCTTT
CDR3aa: CASGPQGMITEAFF
j_gene: TRBJ1-1
v_gene: TRBV12-5
abundance: NA
d_gene: NA

CDR3nt: TGTGCCAGCAGCCTTGGCGGGGGCTCGACTTATGGTACGCAGTATTTT
CDR3aa: CASSLGGGSTYGTQYF
j_gene: TRBJ2-3
v_gene: TRBV7-9
abundance: once
d_gene: NA

CDR3nt: TGTGCCAGCAGTTACTCGGGGGGGAGTGTCGAGACCCAGTACTTC
CDR3aa: CASSYSGGSVETQYF
j_gene: TRBJ2-5
v_gene: TRBV6-5
abundance: NA
d_gene: TRBD2

CDR3nt: TGTGCCAGCAGCTTAGAGGGGTGGCAAGAGACCCAGTACTTC
CDR3aa: CASSLEGWQETQYF
j_gene: TRBJ2-5
v_gene: TRBV7-9
abundance: NA
d_gene: NA

CDR3nt: TGCGCCAGCAAAACCCCGGGACTAGCGGGGGGGCTGTTTTTT
CDR3aa: CASKTPGLAGGLFF
j_gene: TRBJ2-2
v_gene: TRBV4-1
abundance: NA
d_gene: TRBD2

CDR3nt: TGTGCCAGCAGTTTATTGGGTGTGAACACTGAAGCTTTCTTT
CDR3aa: CASSLLGVNTEAFF
j_gene: TRBJ1-1
v_gene: TRBV27
abundance: few
d_gene: NA

CDR3nt: TGTGCCAGCAGCTTGCCTGGGGGCGGCTATGGCTACACCTTC
CDR3aa: CASSLPGGGYGYTF
j_gene: TRBJ1-2
v_gene: TRBV5-5
abundance: once
d_gene: NA

CDR3nt: TGTGCCAGCAGGGGGGGACAGGGGGTGAATTCACCCCTCCACTTT
CDR3aa: CASRGGQGVNSPLHF
j_gene: TRBJ1-6
v_gene: TRBV6-5
abundance: NA
d_gene: TRBD1

CDR3nt: TGTGCCTGCCCCACACAGGGGGCGCACGGCTACACCTTC
CDR3aa: CACPTQGAHGYTF
j_gene: TRBJ1-2
v_gene: TRBV30
abundance: once
d_gene: TRBD1

CDR3nt: TGTGCCACCAGCAGGGACAGCTGGGGACAGTCGAACACTGAAGCTTTCTTT
CDR3aa: CATSRDSWGQSNTEAFF
j_gene: TRBJ1-1
v_gene: TRBV15
abundance: NA
d_gene: TRBD1

CDR3nt: TGTGCCAGCAGCCTTTTAACTAGCGGGAGCACAGATACGCAGTATTTT
CDR3aa: CASSLLTSGSTDTQYF
j_gene: TRBJ2-3
v_gene: TRBV3-1/TRBV3-2
abundance: NA
d_gene: TRBD2

CDR3nt: TGTGCCAGCAGTTACAACGGGGGCACCGGGGAGCTGTTTTTT
CDR3aa: CASSYNGGTGELFF
j_gene: TRBJ2-2
v_gene: TRBV6-5
abundance: once
d_gene: NA

CDR3nt: TGTGCCAGCAGCCAAGTTTCTGGGGGCACCATATATTTT
CDR3aa: CASSQVSGGTIYF
j_gene: TRBJ1-3
v_gene: TRBV14
abundance: NA
d_gene: NA

CDR3nt: TGTGCCAGCAGTTCTTCCTGGGACCGAGACTCCTACGAGCAGTACTTC
CDR3aa: CASSSSWDRDSYEQYF
j_gene: TRBJ2-7
v_gene: TRBV6-2/TRBV6-3
abundance: once
d_gene: NA

CDR3nt: TGTGCCAGCAGCTTAAAAGAAGGGACAGCGAACACTGAAGCTTTCTTT
CDR3aa: CASSLKEGTANTEAFF
j_gene: TRBJ1-1
v_gene: TRBV7-8
abundance: NA
d_gene: TRBD1

CDR3nt: TGTGCCAGTAGTATATTCCCCTCAGGGGACGATGGCTACACCTTC
CDR3aa: CASSIFPSGDDGYTF
j_gene: TRBJ1-2
v_gene: TRBV19
abundance: NA
d_gene: NA

CDR3nt: TGTGCCAGCAGCTTGGAGGTTGGACAGATGAACACTGAAGCTTTCTTT
CDR3aa: CASSLEVGQMNTEAFF
j_gene: TRBJ1-1
v_gene: TRBV5-8
abundance: NA
d_gene: NA

CDR3nt: TGCGCCAGCAGCTTGGGTAGGGAGCGGGAGACCCAGTACTTC
CDR3aa: CASSLGRERETQYF
j_gene: TRBJ2-5
v_gene: TRBV5-1
abundance: NA
d_gene: NA

CDR3nt: TGTGCCAGCAGGGAGCAGGGAAATAATCAGCCCCAGCATTTT
CDR3aa: CASREQGNNQPQHF
j_gene: TRBJ1-5
v_gene: TRBV6-5
abundance: NA
d_gene: NA

CDR3nt: TGCGCCAGCAGCCAAGGTTTGGGCTACACCTTC
CDR3aa: CASSQGLGYTF
j_gene: TRBJ1-2
v_gene: TRBV4-1
abundance: NA
d_gene: NA

CDR3nt: TGTGCCAGCAGCACCCGGACAGGGGGCAATTCACCCCTCCACTTT
CDR3aa: CASSTRTGGNSPLHF
j_gene: TRBJ1-6
v_gene: TRBV11-2
abundance: once
d_gene: TRBD1

CDR3nt: TGTGCCAGCAGCTTAATTTCCCCCGGGACAGGGGTTAATGAAAAACTGTTTTTT
CDR3aa: CASSLISPGTGVNEKLFF
j_gene: TRBJ1-4
v_gene: TRBV7-2
abundance: once
d_gene: TRBD1

CDR3nt: TGCGCCAGCAGCTTGCCCTTAGGATCTGGGGCCAACGTCCTGACTTTC
CDR3aa: CASSLPLGSGANVLTF
j_gene: TRBJ2-6
v_gene: TRBV5-1
abundance: NA
d_gene: NA

CDR3nt: TGTGCCAGCAGCCAGACAGGTCAGGCTGGAAACACCATATATTTT
CDR3aa: CASSQTGQAGNTIYF
j_gene: TRBJ1-3
v_gene: TRBV7-2
abundance: NA
d_gene: NA

CDR3nt: TGTGCCAGCAGTCTATCCGGGGGGGAGCAGTACTTC
CDR3aa: CASSLSGGEQYF
j_gene: TRBJ2-7
v_gene: TRBV6-5
abundance: NA
d_gene: TRBD2

CDR3nt: TGTGCCAGCAGCTTGGATATGAACACTGAAGCTTTCTTT
CDR3aa: CASSLDMNTEAFF
j_gene: TRBJ1-1
v_gene: TRBV5-6
abundance: NA
d_gene: NA

CDR3nt: TGTGCCAGTAGTCCGACAGGGCAAGGCTACACCTTC
CDR3aa: CASSPTGQGYTF
j_gene: TRBJ1-2
v_gene: TRBV19
abundance: few
d_gene: TRBD1

CDR3nt: TGCGCCAGCAGCTTGGGGGAGTGGGGGAACACTGAAGCTTTCTTT
CDR3aa: CASSLGEWGNTEAFF
j_gene: TRBJ1-1
v_gene: TRBV5-1
abundance: NA
d_gene: NA

CDR3nt: TGTGCCAGCAGCCAAGATATACAGGGGGCGGGTGGCTACACCTTC
CDR3aa: CASSQDIQGAGGYTF
j_gene: TRBJ1-2
v_gene: TRBV3-1/TRBV3-2
abundance: NA
d_gene: TRBD1

CDR3nt: TGTGCCAGCAGCTCCCCGGGGGCCTACAATGAGCAGTTCTTC
CDR3aa: CASSSPGAYNEQFF
j_gene: TRBJ2-1
v_gene: TRBV13
abundance: NA
d_gene: NA

CDR3nt: TGTGCCAGCAGCCCGGGACTAGAAGAGACCCAGTACTTC
CDR3aa: CASSPGLEETQYF
j_gene: TRBJ2-5
v_gene: TRBV7-2
abundance: few
d_gene: TRBD2

CDR3nt: TGTGCCAGCAGCTGGGACAGCTACAATTCACCCCTCCACTTT
CDR3aa: CASSWDSYNSPLHF
j_gene: TRBJ1-6
v_gene: TRBV7-9
abundance: NA
d_gene: TRBD1

CDR3nt: TGTGCCACCATTGTACGTGGATACGATCAGCCCCAGCATTTT
CDR3aa: CATIVRGYDQPQHF
j_gene: TRBJ1-5
v_gene: TRBV19
abundance: once
d_gene: NA

CDR3nt: TGTGCCAGCAGTTATTCCGGGGTGGCTGAAGCTTTCTTT
CDR3aa: CASSYSGVAEAFF
j_gene: TRBJ1-1
v_gene: TRBV6-5
abundance: NA
d_gene: NA

CDR3nt: TGTGCCAGCAGCTTAGGTGGGGGCTACTACAATGAGCAGTTCTTC
CDR3aa: CASSLGGGYYNEQFF
j_gene: TRBJ2-1
v_gene: TRBV11-3
abundance: NA
d_gene: NA

CDR3nt: TGCAGCGTTGAGTTGGACAGGAAGGGTTCCGGCAATCAGCCCCAGCATTTT
CDR3aa: CSVELDRKGSGNQPQHF
j_gene: TRBJ1-5
v_gene: TRBV29-1
abundance: NA
d_gene: TRBD1

CDR3nt: TGTGCCAGTAGATTTCAGGGGCCTAACACTGAAGCTTTCTTT
CDR3aa: CASRFQGPNTEAFF
j_gene: TRBJ1-1
v_gene: TRBV6-5
abundance: once
d_gene: NA

CDR3nt: TGCGCCAGCAGGGGTGGAGGGGCAACAGAGACCCAGTACTTC
CDR3aa: CASRGGGATETQYF
j_gene: TRBJ2-5
v_gene: TRBV5-1
abundance: once
d_gene: NA

CDR3nt: TGCGCCAGCAGTGAGTCGGGACTAGCGGGGGGATCCGGGGAGCTGTTTTTT
CDR3aa: CASSESGLAGGSGELFF
j_gene: TRBJ2-2
v_gene: TRBV10-2
abundance: few
d_gene: TRBD2

CDR3nt: TGTGCCAGCAGTCCCCCACTAGCGGGGGACCAAGAGACCCAGTACTTC
CDR3aa: CASSPPLAGDQETQYF
j_gene: TRBJ2-5
v_gene: TRBV3-1/TRBV3-2
abundance: once
d_gene: TRBD2

CDR3nt: TGCGCCAGCAGCTTGACAGGGGCAGAAAACATTCAGTACTTC
CDR3aa: CASSLTGAENIQYF
j_gene: TRBJ2-4
v_gene: TRBV5-1
abundance: few
d_gene: TRBD1